This T cell receptor (beta chain) is from a study of CD8+ T cells in alopecia areata. In the study overall: For the treated group, dosing was oral tofacitinib at 5 to 10 mg twice daily.

The sample's treatment: oral pan-JAK inhibitor, 5-10 mg twice daily. Trimming removed 4 bases at V and 5 bases at J, with 16 bases between. This CDR3 region has 15 residues. The germline V gene encodes CDR1 SGHTA and CDR2 FQGNSA. Following extraction, RNA underwent reverse transcription to cDNA, which served as the sequencing template. Using immunoSEQ multiplex PCR, the repertoire was profiled, and TCRdb retains in-frame clones only, with some absent. The sample records some 170,000 clones, 40% to 65% being singletons. Points from the study as a whole: Sequencing of scalp samples also includes resident alphabeta T cells from normal skin. In blood and scalp, many expanded lesional clones persisted during tofacitinib. Tofacitinib significantly brought down scalp clonality and expanded CD8+ clones among top 100.

For this clone: The antigen is unknown.

The sample in question was CD8+ T cells sorted from blood, obtained at week 24, from a patient treated with tofacitinib. The genes are TRBV7-2 and TRBJ2-3, with D maybe TRBD2 (6 bases). This receptor was obtained from a human donor with alopecia areata. This chain's CDR3 is CASSSSGGGGDTQYF. The CDR3 bases are TGTGCCAGCAGCTCCTCCGGTGGGGGAGGAGATACGCAGTATTTT.